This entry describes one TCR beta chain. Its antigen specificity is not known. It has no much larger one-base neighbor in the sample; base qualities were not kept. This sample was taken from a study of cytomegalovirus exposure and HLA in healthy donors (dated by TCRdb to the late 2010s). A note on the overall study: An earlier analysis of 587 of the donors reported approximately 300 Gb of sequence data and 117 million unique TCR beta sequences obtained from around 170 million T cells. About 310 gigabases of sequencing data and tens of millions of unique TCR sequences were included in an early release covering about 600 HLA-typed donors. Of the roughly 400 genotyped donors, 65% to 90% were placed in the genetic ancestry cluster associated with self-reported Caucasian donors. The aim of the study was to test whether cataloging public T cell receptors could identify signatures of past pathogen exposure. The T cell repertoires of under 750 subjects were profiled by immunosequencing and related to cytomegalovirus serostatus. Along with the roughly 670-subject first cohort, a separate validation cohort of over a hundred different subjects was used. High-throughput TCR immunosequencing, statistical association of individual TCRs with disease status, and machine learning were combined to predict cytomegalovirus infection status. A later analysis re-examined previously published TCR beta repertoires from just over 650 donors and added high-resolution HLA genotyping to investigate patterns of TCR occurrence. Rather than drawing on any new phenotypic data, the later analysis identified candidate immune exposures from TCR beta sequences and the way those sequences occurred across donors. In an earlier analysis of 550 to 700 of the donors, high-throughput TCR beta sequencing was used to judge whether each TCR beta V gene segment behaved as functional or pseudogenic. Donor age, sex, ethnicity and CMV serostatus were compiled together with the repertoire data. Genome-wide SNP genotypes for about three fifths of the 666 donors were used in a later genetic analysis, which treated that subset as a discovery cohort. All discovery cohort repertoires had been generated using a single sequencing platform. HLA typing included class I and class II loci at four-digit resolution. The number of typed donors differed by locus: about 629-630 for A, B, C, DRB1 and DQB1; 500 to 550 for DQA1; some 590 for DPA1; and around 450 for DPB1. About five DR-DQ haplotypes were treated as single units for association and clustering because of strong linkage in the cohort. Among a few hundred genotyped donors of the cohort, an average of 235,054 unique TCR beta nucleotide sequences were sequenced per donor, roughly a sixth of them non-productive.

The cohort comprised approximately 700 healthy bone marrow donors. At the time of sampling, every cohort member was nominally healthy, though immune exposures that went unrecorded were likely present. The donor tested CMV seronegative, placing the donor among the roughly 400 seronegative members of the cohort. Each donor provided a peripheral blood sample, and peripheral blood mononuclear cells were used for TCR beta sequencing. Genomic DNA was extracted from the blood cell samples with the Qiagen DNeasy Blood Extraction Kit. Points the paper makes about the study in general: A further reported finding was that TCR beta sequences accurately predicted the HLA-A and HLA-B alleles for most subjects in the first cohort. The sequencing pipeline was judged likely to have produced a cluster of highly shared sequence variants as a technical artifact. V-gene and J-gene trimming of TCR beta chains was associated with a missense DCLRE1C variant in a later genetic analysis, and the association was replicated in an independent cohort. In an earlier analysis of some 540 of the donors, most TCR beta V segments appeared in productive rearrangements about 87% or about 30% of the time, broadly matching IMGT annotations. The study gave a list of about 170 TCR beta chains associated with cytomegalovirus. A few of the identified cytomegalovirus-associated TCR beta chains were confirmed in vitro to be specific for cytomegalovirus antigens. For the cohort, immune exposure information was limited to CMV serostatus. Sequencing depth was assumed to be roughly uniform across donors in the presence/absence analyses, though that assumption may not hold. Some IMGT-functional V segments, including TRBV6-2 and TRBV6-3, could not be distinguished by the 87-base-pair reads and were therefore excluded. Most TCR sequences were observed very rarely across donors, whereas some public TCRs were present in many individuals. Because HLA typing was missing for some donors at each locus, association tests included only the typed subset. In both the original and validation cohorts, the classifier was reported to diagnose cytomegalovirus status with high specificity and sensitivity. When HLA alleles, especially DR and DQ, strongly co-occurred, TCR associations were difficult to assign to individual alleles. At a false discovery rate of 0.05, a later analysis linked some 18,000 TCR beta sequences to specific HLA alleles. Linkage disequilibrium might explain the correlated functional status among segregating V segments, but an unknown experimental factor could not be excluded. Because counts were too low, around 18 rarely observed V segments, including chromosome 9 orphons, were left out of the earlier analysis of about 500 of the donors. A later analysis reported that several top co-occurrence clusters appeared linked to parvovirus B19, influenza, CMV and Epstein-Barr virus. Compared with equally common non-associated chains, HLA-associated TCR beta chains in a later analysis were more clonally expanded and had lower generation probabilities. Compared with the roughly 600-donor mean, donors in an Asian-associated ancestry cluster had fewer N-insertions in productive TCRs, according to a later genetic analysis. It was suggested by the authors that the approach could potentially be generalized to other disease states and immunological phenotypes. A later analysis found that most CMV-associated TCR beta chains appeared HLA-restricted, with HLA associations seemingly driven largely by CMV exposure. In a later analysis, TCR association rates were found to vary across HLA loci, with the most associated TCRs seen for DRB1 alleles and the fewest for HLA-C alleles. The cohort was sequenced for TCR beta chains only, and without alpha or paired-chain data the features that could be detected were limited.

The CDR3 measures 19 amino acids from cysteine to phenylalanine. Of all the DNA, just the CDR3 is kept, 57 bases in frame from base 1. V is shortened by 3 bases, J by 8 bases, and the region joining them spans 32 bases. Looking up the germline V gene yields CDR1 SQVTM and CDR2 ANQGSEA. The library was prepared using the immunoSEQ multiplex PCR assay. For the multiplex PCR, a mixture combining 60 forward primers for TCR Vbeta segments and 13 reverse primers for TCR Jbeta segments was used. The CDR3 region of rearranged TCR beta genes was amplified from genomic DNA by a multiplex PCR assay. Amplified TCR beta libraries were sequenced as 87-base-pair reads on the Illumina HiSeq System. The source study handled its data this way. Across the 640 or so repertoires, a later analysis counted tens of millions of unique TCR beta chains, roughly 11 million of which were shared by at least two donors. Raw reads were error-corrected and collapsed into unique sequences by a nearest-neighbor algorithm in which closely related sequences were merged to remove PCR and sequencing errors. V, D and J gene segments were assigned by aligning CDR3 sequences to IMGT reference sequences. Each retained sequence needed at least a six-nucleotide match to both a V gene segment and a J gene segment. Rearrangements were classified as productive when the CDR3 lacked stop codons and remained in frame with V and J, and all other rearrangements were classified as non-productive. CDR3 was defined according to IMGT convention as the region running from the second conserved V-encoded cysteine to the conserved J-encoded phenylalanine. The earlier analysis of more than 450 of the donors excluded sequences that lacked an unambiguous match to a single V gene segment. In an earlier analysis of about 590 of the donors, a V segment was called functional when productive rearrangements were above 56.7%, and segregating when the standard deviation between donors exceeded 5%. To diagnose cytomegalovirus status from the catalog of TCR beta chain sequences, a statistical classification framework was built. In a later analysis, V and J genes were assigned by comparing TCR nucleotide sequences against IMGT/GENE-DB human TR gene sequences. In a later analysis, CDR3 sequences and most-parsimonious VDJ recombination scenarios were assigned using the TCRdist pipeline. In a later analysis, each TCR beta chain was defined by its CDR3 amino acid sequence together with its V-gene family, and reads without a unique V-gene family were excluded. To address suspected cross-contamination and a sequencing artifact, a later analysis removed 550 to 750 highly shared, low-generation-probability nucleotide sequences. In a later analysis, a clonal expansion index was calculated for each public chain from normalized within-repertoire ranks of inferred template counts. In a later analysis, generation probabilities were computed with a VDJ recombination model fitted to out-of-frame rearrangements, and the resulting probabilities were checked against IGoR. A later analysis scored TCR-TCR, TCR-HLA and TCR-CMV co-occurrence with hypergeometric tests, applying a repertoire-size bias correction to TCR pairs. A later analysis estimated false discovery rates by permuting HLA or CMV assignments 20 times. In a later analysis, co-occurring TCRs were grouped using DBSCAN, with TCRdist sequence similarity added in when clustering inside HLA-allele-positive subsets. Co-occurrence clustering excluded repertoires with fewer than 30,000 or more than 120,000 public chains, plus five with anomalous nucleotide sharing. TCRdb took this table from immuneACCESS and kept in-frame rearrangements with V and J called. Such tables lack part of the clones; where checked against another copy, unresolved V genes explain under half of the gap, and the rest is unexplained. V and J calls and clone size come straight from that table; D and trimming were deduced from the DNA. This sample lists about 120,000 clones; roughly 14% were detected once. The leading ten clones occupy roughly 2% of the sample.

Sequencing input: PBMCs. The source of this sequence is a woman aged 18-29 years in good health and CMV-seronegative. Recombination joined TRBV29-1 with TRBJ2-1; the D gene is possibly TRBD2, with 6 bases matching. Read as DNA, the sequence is TGCAGCGTTGAGCTTCGGCACCCCGGTCTAGCGTCATACGGGGATGAGCAGTTCTTC. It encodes CSVELRHPGLASYGDEQFF.